Listed below are T cell receptor beta chains from one sample, sequenced in a study of cytomegalovirus exposure and HLA in healthy donors. Measured with immunoSEQ multiplex PCR; TCRdb has only the in-frame clones, and not every one. The sample carries roughly 200,000 clones, almost 85% recorded once. The specimen was PBMCs. The receptor set was obtained from a woman between 45 and 65 years old in good health and CMV-seronegative. CDR3s include the opening cysteine and the closing phenylalanine or tryptophan. The D gene is left open where the match is weak. Not all rows give a size; the values are once, few, many and, for expanded clones, a class.

d_call j_call v_call clone_size cdr3_nt cdr3_aa
TRBD1 TRBJ1-5 TRBV9 . TGTGCCAGCAGCGCCGGGACAGGGGGCTATCAGCCCCAGCATTTT CASSAGTGGYQPQHF
. TRBJ1-3 TRBV6-1 . TGTGCCAGCAGTGCCGGCAGGGGTGCTGGAAACACCATATATTTT CASSAGRGAGNTIYF
TRBD2 TRBJ2-1 TRBV19 once TGTGCCAGTGAACCGGGACTAGCGGGAAACAATGAGCAGTTCTTC CASEPGLAGNNEQFF
. TRBJ2-1 TRBV7-9 . TGTGCCAGCAGCACATACAATGAGCAGTTCTTC CASSTYNEQFF
TRBD1 TRBJ1-2 TRBV11-2 . TGTGCCAGCAACTTTTGGGACAGTGACAACTATGGCTACACCTTC CASNFWDSDNYGYTF
. TRBJ2-1 TRBV4-1 . TGCGCCAGCAGCCAAGTCTGGGGCCAGGATGAGCAGTTCTTC CASSQVWGQDEQFF
. TRBJ2-2 TRBV18 few TGTGCCAGCCAGCGGTCGAGGGGAGCGGGGAACACCGGGGAGCTGTTTTTT CASQRSRGAGNTGELFF
TRBD2 TRBJ2-1 TRBV27 . TGTGCCAGCAGTTTGACTAGCGGGATCTCCTACAATGAGCAGTTCTTC CASSLTSGISYNEQFF
. TRBJ2-7 TRBV28 . TGTGCCAGCAGTTTCCCAGGGAACGAGCAGTACTTC CASSFPGNEQYF
. TRBJ2-1 TRBV7-2 . TGTGCCAGCAGCTCCCGTTCACACGAGCAGTTCTTC CASSSRSHEQFF